The present TCR beta chain was sequenced within a study of cytomegalovirus exposure and HLA in healthy donors. The PCR made use of 60 Vbeta and 13 Jbeta primers. Authors' processing steps: Later, 65 million to 85 million unique TCR beta chains were counted in an analysis, and approximately 9.9 million of them were shared. Clones were read by immunoSEQ multiplex PCR, and TCRdb kept only the in-frame ones, dropping some. That table furnishes V, J and clone size, whereas the DNA furnished D and trimming. Of about 120,000 clones in the sample, 65% to 80% were seen once. Germline values: CDR1 SGHDT, CDR2 YYEEEE. There are 14 residues in the CDR3. Trimming stripped 1 base from V and 4 bases from J, with 12 bases between. Study-wide results and caveats: There were some V segments, including TRBV6-2 and TRBV6-3, excluded as indistinguishable.

Comment on this clone: Antigen: not known.

The sequenced sample was PBMCs. The chain combines TRBV5-6 with TRBJ2-7; D ambiguous. The receptor was derived from a man aged 40-55 years in good health and CMV-seropositive. The CDR3 region is CASSLPYSSYEQYF. CDR3 nucleotide sequence: TGTGCCAGCAGCTTGCCCTATAGCAGTTACGAGCAGTACTTC.